The source of this T cell receptor beta chain is a study of blood T cell repertoires in COVID-19. Study summary: COVID-19 samples, acute and convalescent, were from the United States, Italy and Spain.

The CDR3 has 16 residues. Germline values: CDR1 SGHAT, CDR2 FQDESV (reference sequence). Study processing details: Amplified reference gene primers provided the basis for estimating nucleated cell counts. The protocol was immunoSEQ multiplex PCR, while the TCRdb copy is restricted to in-frame clones and leaves out a portion. The V and J calls and clone size come from that table; D and trimming were worked out from the DNA. This sample has roughly 43,000 clones, with 82% found just once. About this clone: The junction departs from germline at one end; a sequencing error may be responsible.

Sequenced sample: peripheral blood. The sequence was collected from a woman aged 55-70 years with acute or convalescent COVID-19. The chain joins TRBV11-1 to TRBJ2-1; 9 bases are a match to TRBD2. The CDR3 DNA follows: TGTGCCAGCAGGTTAGCGGGGGCCCTCTCCTACAATGAGCAGTTCTTC. It codes for CASRLAGALSYNEQFF.